Listed below are T cell receptor beta chains from one sample, sequenced in a study of blood T cell repertoires in COVID-19. Sequencing used immunoSEQ multiplex PCR; TCRdb keeps in-frame clones, though not all of them. The repertoire holds approximately 90,000 clones, with about 79% as singletons. Sequencing input: peripheral blood. Receptor source: a man in his 60s with acute or convalescent COVID-19. CDR3s include the opening cysteine and the closing phenylalanine or tryptophan. A D gene is named only where the DNA matches it firmly. Size is stated for part of the rows, as once, few or many counts, or as a class when the clone is expanded.

>TRBJ2-1|TRBD2|NA|TRBV6-5
CASSYGRGGLNEQFF
TGTGCCAGCAGTTACGGTCGGGGGGGTCTGAATGAGCAGTTCTTC
>TRBJ2-1|TRBD2|once|TRBV14
CASSQRTSGRSYNEQFF
TGTGCCAGCAGCCAAAGAACTAGCGGACGCTCCTACAATGAGCAGTTCTTC
>TRBJ1-1|NA|NA|TRBV18
CASSPLGQGGTEAFF
TGTGCCAGCTCACCCCTAGGGCAGGGAGGCACTGAAGCTTTCTTT
>TRBJ2-2|NA|NA|TRBV19
CASSIEGGYLRNTGELFF
TGTGCCAGTAGTATAGAAGGGGGATACCTACGAAACACCGGGGAGCTGTTTTTT
>TRBJ2-7|NA|NA|TRBV10-3
CAISELLGANEQYF
TGTGCCATCAGTGAGTTGTTGGGGGCTAACGAGCAGTACTTC
>TRBJ2-2|TRBD2|NA|TRBV19
CASRLAGTGELFF
TGTGCCAGTAGACTAGCGGGGACCGGGGAGCTGTTTTTT
>TRBJ2-1|TRBD2|NA|TRBV5-1
CASYTGGPSYNEQFF
TGCGCCAGTTACACGGGGGGGCCATCCTACAATGAGCAGTTCTTC
>TRBJ1-5|NA|NA|TRBV2
CASSVETGFNQPQHF
TGTGCCAGCAGTGTTGAGACAGGCTTTAATCAGCCCCAGCATTTT
>TRBJ2-2|TRBD1|NA|TRBV18
CASSPTPGQGAGELFF
TGTGCCAGCTCACCTACGCCGGGACAGGGAGCCGGGGAGCTGTTTTTT
>TRBJ2-7|NA|NA|TRBV7-2
CASSYETGYYEQYF
TGTGCCAGCAGCTACGAGACAGGATACTACGAGCAGTACTTC
>TRBJ1-1|NA|NA|TRBV11-2
CASIGIGMNTEAFF
TGTGCCAGCATCGGGATAGGGATGAACACTGAAGCTTTCTTT
>TRBJ2-3|TRBD2|NA|TRBV7-6
CASSPRGGVSYTQYF
TGTGCCAGCAGCCCGCGGGGGGGCGTTTCATATACGCAGTATTTT
>TRBJ2-7|TRBD2|NA|TRBV5-1
CASSSNPWTSGGAEQYF
TGCGCCAGCAGCTCAAACCCCTGGACTAGCGGGGGGGCCGAGCAGTACTTC
>TRBJ2-2|TRBD2|once|TRBV6-2/TRBV6-3
CASSSSRTSGTGELFF
TGTGCCAGCAGTTCCTCCCGGACTAGCGGGACCGGGGAGCTGTTTTTT
>TRBJ2-7|TRBD1|NA|TRBV28
CASRTGLYYEQYF
TGTGCCAGCAGGACAGGGTTATACTACGAGCAGTACTTC
>TRBJ2-2|TRBD2|NA|TRBV9
CASSVSGGARTGELFF
TGTGCCAGCAGCGTTAGCGGGGGGGCGAGGACCGGGGAGCTGTTTTTT
>TRBJ2-7|TRBD2|NA|TRBV6-2/TRBV6-3
CASSGGRALYEQYF
TGTGCCAGCAGTGGAGGGAGGGCCCTATACGAGCAGTACTTC
>TRBJ2-7|NA|NA|TRBV7-2
CASSTRQESYEQYF
TGTGCCAGCAGCACCCGACAGGAGTCCTACGAGCAGTACTTC
>TRBJ2-1|NA|few|TRBV5-1
CASSFRSGLGNEQFF
TGCGCCAGCAGCTTTCGGTCAGGGCTGGGCAATGAGCAGTTCTTC
>TRBJ2-3|NA|NA|TRBV3-1/TRBV3-2
CASSHADRPRTDTQYF
TGTGCCAGCAGCCACGCCGACAGGCCCAGGACGGATACGCAGTATTTT
>TRBJ1-3|TRBD1|NA|TRBV5-1
CASSLAGQVGGNTIYF
TGCGCCAGCAGCTTGGCCGGACAGGTTGGGGGAAACACCATATATTTT
>TRBJ2-7|NA|NA|TRBV4-1
CASSSGTYEQYF
TGCGCCAGCAGCTCAGGGACCTACGAGCAGTACTTC
>TRBJ2-3|TRBD2|once|TRBV28
CASSLVNLAGGQYF
TGTGCCAGCAGTTTGGTTAACCTAGCGGGGGGGCAGTATTTT
>TRBJ2-3|TRBD2|NA|TRBV5-1
CASSSTSGGDTQYF
TGCGCCAGCAGCTCGACTAGCGGGGGAGATACGCAGTATTTT
>TRBJ1-2|TRBD1|NA|TRBV2
CASSLLRGLYGYTF
TGTGCCAGCAGCCTCCTCAGGGGGCTCTATGGCTACACCTTC
>TRBJ1-1|NA|NA|TRBV5-1
CASSLSGVWDTEAFF
TGCGCCAGCAGCTTGTCCGGGGTATGGGACACTGAAGCTTTCTTT
>TRBJ2-7|NA|NA|TRBV2
CASSDDRYEQYF
TGTGCCAGCAGTGATGACAGATACGAGCAGTACTTC
>TRBJ1-2|TRBD1|NA|TRBV6-2/TRBV6-3
CASSPRGPYGYTF
TGTGCCAGCAGCCCCAGGGGGCCTTATGGCTACACCTTC
>TRBJ2-5|NA|once|TRBV10-1
CASSERDKAKETQYF
TGCGCCAGCAGTGAACGGGACAAAGCTAAAGAGACCCAGTACTTC
>TRBJ1-2|NA|NA|TRBV3-1/TRBV3-2
CASSQGRVYGYTF
TGTGCCAGCAGCCAAGGACGGGTCTATGGCTACACCTTC
>TRBJ1-1|NA|NA|TRBV13
CASSTRTRNTEAFF
TGTGCCAGCAGCACCAGGACAAGGAACACTGAAGCTTTCTTT
>TRBJ1-2|NA|NA|TRBV28
CASTTGWGYGYTF
TGTGCCAGCACGACGGGATGGGGCTATGGCTACACCTTC
>TRBJ2-5|TRBD2|once|TRBV6-5
CATQREGTRPETQYF
TGTGCCACACAGAGGGAGGGGACTAGGCCAGAGACCCAGTACTTC
>TRBJ1-2|TRBD1|NA|TRBV6-5
CASRGTRDRSYGYTF
TGTGCCAGCAGGGGGACCCGGGACAGATCATATGGCTACACCTTC
>TRBJ1-4|NA|NA|TRBV12-3/TRBV12-4
CASSLSRNEKLFF
TGTGCCAGCAGCCTAAGCCGAAATGAAAAACTGTTTTTT
>TRBJ1-1|NA|NA|TRBV6-6
CASIRVSEAFF
TGTGCCAGCATCCGCGTAAGTGAAGCTTTCTTT
>TRBJ2-3|NA|NA|TRBV28
CASSLGGGLTDTQYF
TGTGCCAGCAGTTTAGGAGGGGGCCTGACAGATACGCAGTATTTT
>TRBJ1-3|TRBD1|NA|TRBV7-9
CASSLTGPTIYF
TGTGCCAGCAGCTTGACAGGGCCAACCATATATTTT
>TRBJ1-1|NA|NA|TRBV6-5
CASSYGRAGNTEAFF
TGTGCCAGCAGTTATGGGCGAGCAGGGAACACTGAAGCTTTCTTT
>TRBJ1-2|NA|NA|TRBV5-1
CASSLTDFNYGYTF
TGCGCCAGCAGCTTGACAGATTTTAACTATGGCTACACCTTC
>TRBJ1-2|NA|once|TRBV12-3/TRBV12-4
CASSLFYRGYTF
TGTGCCAGCAGTTTATTTTACAGGGGCTACACCTTC
>TRBJ2-5|TRBD1|NA|TRBV14
CASSQIPGQGAKETQYF
TGTGCCAGCAGCCAGATTCCGGGACAGGGGGCGAAAGAGACCCAGTACTTC
>TRBJ1-4|NA|NA|TRBV3-1/TRBV3-2
CASSRGHSTNEKLFF
TGTGCCAGCAGCCGAGGACACTCAACTAATGAAAAACTGTTTTTT
>TRBJ1-1|TRBD1|NA|TRBV4-2
CASSQGGTGVDTEAFF
TGTGCCAGCAGCCAAGGGGGGACAGGGGTAGACACTGAAGCTTTCTTT
>TRBJ1-2|NA|NA|TRBV19
CASRIQGTVGYTF
TGTGCCAGTAGAATCCAGGGTACGGTTGGCTACACCTTC
>TRBJ2-3|NA|NA|TRBV9
CASSEGADTDTQYF
TGTGCCAGCAGCGAAGGGGCCGACACAGATACGCAGTATTTT
>TRBJ1-1|TRBD1|NA|TRBV18
CASNTGGLYGTEAFF
TGTGCCAGCAATACAGGGGGCCTATACGGCACTGAAGCTTTCTTT
>TRBJ2-7|TRBD2|once|TRBV30
CAWSAGGFYEQYF
TGTGCCTGGAGTGCGGGGGGGTTCTACGAGCAGTACTTC
>TRBJ2-1|NA|once|TRBV19
CASSIDRSSYNEQFF
TGTGCCAGTAGTATAGACAGGTCCTCATACAATGAGCAGTTCTTC
>TRBJ1-2|NA|once|TRBV6-6
CASSPTGRGYNYGYTF
TGTGCCAGCAGCCCTACCGGCAGGGGATATAACTATGGCTACACCTTC
>TRBJ1-1|TRBD1|NA|TRBV6-6
CASSYLRDRGDEAFF
TGTGCCAGCAGTTACCTTCGGGACAGGGGGGATGAAGCTTTCTTT
>TRBJ1-1|NA|NA|TRBV30
CAWSPGRSGTEAFF
TGTGCCTGGAGTCCGGGGAGGAGCGGCACTGAAGCTTTCTTT